The 26 T cell receptor beta chains in this list originate from one sample, sequenced in a study of CD8 T cells in Susac syndrome. After extraction with the RNeasy kit, about 0.45 to 1 ug of the RNA was reverse transcribed using random hexamers. From the immunoSEQ multiplex PCR reads, TCRdb called clonotypes with MiXCR, one entry per CDR3 protein. The profile shows about 60,000 distinct CDR3 sequences, approximately 90% of them singletons. Sample: CD8+ T cells from PBMCs. These receptors all come from a human donor in good health.

The sample holds one count of this clonotype. J is TRBJ2-2 and V is TRBV7-9; no reliable D call. This CDR3 is built from 12 residues. Trimming stripped 7 bases from V and 5 bases from J, with 8 bases between. Germline-derived CDR1 and CDR2 are SEHNR and FQNEAQ (reference sequence). The CDR3 DNA sequence: TGTGCCAGCACCGCGGATACCGGGGAGCTGTTTTTT. Translation gives CASTADTGELFF.

The rearrangement joins TRBV20-1 to TRBJ1-2; D is ambiguous. Trimming cost V 6 bases and J 8 bases, with 25 bases left between them. Germline CDR1 and CDR2: DFQATT and SNEGSKA (reference sequence). CDR3 length equals 15 residues. CDR3 sequence (DNA): TGCAGTGCCCATTGGCCTCCAGACGACATCTCGGGCTACACCTTC. This encodes CSAHWPPDDISGYTF.

This chain uses TRBV4-1 with TRBJ1-1, with TRBD1 identical over 8 bases. Germline V lookup: CDR1 MGHRA, CDR2 YSYEKL. V dropped 3 bases and J dropped 0; count of bases not matched to a gene: 3. The CDR3 consists of 15 residues. This CDR3 is CASSHRQGMNTEAFF. CDR3 bases: TGCGCCAGCAGCCATCGACAGGGGATGAACACTGAAGCTTTCTTT.

V usage is TRBV6-6 and J usage is TRBJ1-1; 7 bases align to TRBD1. The CDR3 is 13 residues long. The V gene's germline CDR1 is MNHNY and CDR2 SVGAGI (reference sequence). V lost 11 bases to trimming and J lost 1 base; unmatched junction nucleotides: 7. The CDR3 protein is CASTGATNTEAFF. The CDR3 DNA reads TGTGCCTCCACAGGGGCTACGAACACTGAAGCTTTCTTT.

This rearrangement joins TRBV7-6 to TRBJ2-7, with D tentatively TRBD2 (5 bases). Trimming shortened V by 5 bases and J by 0 bases, and 11 bases separated the two germline ends. This CDR3 spans 14 amino acids. The germline gives CDR1 SGHVS, CDR2 FNYEAQ. For the CDR3, the DNA is TGTGCCAGCAGCCTGGCTGGGAGCTCCTACGAGCAGTACTTC. It codes for CASSLAGSSYEQYF.

J is TRBJ2-1 and V is TRBV15; TRBD1 aligns across 11 bases. In germline, CDR1 is LNHNV, CDR2 YYDKDF (reference sequence). The CDR3 has 16 residues. The V gene end was trimmed by 0 bases and the J gene end by 7 bases; junction bases not matched to a gene: 5. The CDR3 protein is CATSRDGTGGRNEQFF. The CDR3 DNA reads TGTGCCACCAGCAGAGATGGGACAGGGGGTAGGAATGAGCAGTTCTTC.

J is TRBJ2-5 and V is TRBV20-1, with D maybe TRBD1 (6 bases). Trimming removed 5 bases at V and 5 bases at J, with 21 bases between. CDR3 size: 15 residues. CDR1 is DFQATT and CDR2 is SNEGSKA in the germline V gene (reference sequence). CDR3 bases: TGCAGTGCTGCCGTAGAGGGACAAAAGAGGGAGACCCAGTACTTC. Translation: CSAAVEGQKRETQYF.

This clonotype was counted between two and nine times. V gene TRBV28 combines with J gene TRBJ2-7, with TRBD2 as a possible D gene (6 bases). The CDR3 length is 13 residues. Deletions cut 6 bases from V and 4 bases from J, with 13 bases between. CDR1 is MDHEN, CDR2 SYDVKM, per germline. The CDR3 nucleotides are TGTGCCAGCAGCGCGGGATCACTTTACGAGCAGTACTTC. The encoded protein is CASSAGSLYEQYF.

J is TRBJ1-2 and V is TRBV27, with unresolved D. From germline, CDR1 is MNHEY and CDR2 SMNVEV (reference sequence). V was trimmed by 2 bases and J by 4 bases, leaving 8 bases between them. The CDR3 has 13 residues. CDR3 DNA: TGTGCCAGCAGTTTAGGGTTCGGCTATGGCTACACCTTC. Amino acid sequence: CASSLGFGYGYTF.

The table lists this clonotype with a count of one. This chain links TRBV5-6 with TRBJ2-1; tentative D call: TRBD2 (5 bases). The CDR3 consists of 13 residues. With 3 bases removed from V and 8 bases from J, the gap between germline ends came to 12 bases. From germline, CDR1 is SGHDT and CDR2 YYEEEE. CDR3 in DNA: TGTGCCAGCAGCTGGGCGGGTGGGGATGAGCAGTTCTTC. Protein sequence: CASSWAGGDEQFF.

The chain combines TRBV7-2 with TRBJ1-1; no definite D call. The CDR3 is made up of 13 amino acids. Germline V gives CDR1 SGHTA, CDR2 FQGNSA. The V end was cut by 8 bases, the J end by 1 base, with 11 bases between. This CDR3 reads CASGFGPNTEAFF. DNA for the CDR3: TGTGCCAGCGGTTTCGGGCCGAACACTGAAGCTTTCTTT.

The chain employs TRBV5-4 and TRBJ1-1, with D uncertain. Between the trimmed V and J ends, which lost 4 bases and 1 base, there was a span of 14 bases. This CDR3 has 15 amino acids. Germline CDR1 is SGHNT and CDR2 is YYREEE (reference sequence). The DNA for the CDR3 is TGTGCCAGCAGCCCCTACCCGCCCCCGAACACTGAAGCTTTCTTT. It specifies CASSPYPPPNTEAFF. The whole variable domain, filled in from reference TRBV5-4 and TRBJ1-1, reads ETGVTQSPTHLIKTRGQQVTLRCSSQSGHNTVSWYQQALGQGPQFIFQYYREEENGRGNFPPRFSGLQFPNYSSELNVNALELDDSALYLCASSPYPPPNTEAFFGQGTRLTVV.

The chain has TRBV18 and TRBJ2-7; no clear D gene. The CDR3 totals 14 residues. Germline CDR1 KGHSH, CDR2 LQKENI. V lost 4 bases to trimming and J lost 2 bases, with 12 bases between them. The CDR3 spells CASSRPDTAYEQYF. The CDR3 coding sequence is TGTGCCAGCTCACGACCCGATACAGCCTACGAGCAGTACTTC.

CDR3 DNA: TGTGCCAGCAGCTTAGATTCGGCGGGGGGGCCGAATGAGCAGTTCTTC. This codes for CASSLDSAGGPNEQFF. The chain combines TRBV13 with TRBJ2-1; 9 bases agree with TRBD2. The germline V gene has CDR1 PRHDT and CDR2 FYEKMQ (reference sequence). The CDR3 length is 16 residues. Trimming cost V 1 base and J 7 bases; bases outside gene matches: 8. Filled out from reference TRBV13 and TRBJ2-1, the complete variable domain reads AAGVIQSPRHLIKEKRETATLKCYPIPRHDTVYWYQQGPGQDPQFLISFYEKMQSDKGSIPDRFSAQQFSDYHSELNMSSLELGDSALYFCASSLDSAGGPNEQFFGPGTRLTVL.

This clonotype was detected only once. The rearrangement uses TRBV7-9 and TRBJ1-2; D unresolved. This CDR3 region has 12 residues. V lost 1 base and J 8 bases, leaving 8 bases between the germline ends. CDR1 is SEHNR and CDR2 is FQNEAQ in the germline V gene (reference sequence). For the CDR3, the DNA is TGTGCCAGCAGCTTAGTGGAAGGCGGCTACACCTTC. As protein: CASSLVEGGYTF.

The rearrangement joins TRBV15 to TRBJ2-2; TRBD1 is a possible D gene (6 bases). The CDR3 consists of 16 residues. Per germline, CDR1 LNHNV and CDR2 YYDKDF (reference sequence). V was pared by 5 bases and J by 0 bases, with 13 bases between. The CDR3 here is CATSPDRFANTGELFF. DNA for the CDR3: TGTGCCACCAGCCCTGACAGGTTCGCGAACACCGGGGAGCTGTTTTTT. The entire variable domain, with the rest obtained from reference TRBV15 and TRBJ2-2, is as follows: DAMVIQNPRYQVTQFGKPVTLSCSQTLNHNVMYWYQQKSSQAPKLLFHYYDKDFNNEADTPDNFQSRRPNTSFCFLDIRSPGLGDTAMYLCATSPDRFANTGELFFGEGSRLTVL.

This chain joins TRBV9 and TRBJ2-1; D is tentatively TRBD1 or TRBD2 (5 bases each). Germline V lookup: CDR1 SGDLS, CDR2 YYNGEE. This CDR3 is 15 amino acids long. Trimming removed 1 base from V and 5 bases from J, with 13 bases in between. CDR3 nucleotides: TGTGCCAGCAGCGTATCCGGGACGGACAACAATGAGCAGTTCTTC. This gives the protein CASSVSGTDNNEQFF.

The rearrangement links TRBV23-1 to TRBJ2-7; D is perhaps TRBD1 (5 bases). TRBV23-1 is placed among ORFs of uncertain function. The CDR3 sequence is 15 residues long. Between the trimmed V and J ends, which lost 0 bases and 0 bases, there was a span of 9 bases. Here the CDR3 reads CASSQSDSDSYEQYF. The CDR3 coding sequence is TGCGCCAGCAGTCAATCCGACAGTGACTCCTACGAGCAGTACTTC.

This chain joins TRBV2 and TRBJ1-2; no firm D call. CDR3 length equals 11 residues. Per the germline V gene, CDR1 is SNHLY and CDR2 is FYNNEI. Between the trimmed V and J ends, which lost 1 base and 10 bases, there was a span of 7 bases. CDR3 DNA: TGTGCCAGCAGTGAAGTCGGACCCTACACCTTC. The encoded protein is CASSEVGPYTF.

The chain couples TRBV10-3 to TRBJ1-1; TRBD1 matches 9 bases. This CDR3 region has 13 residues. V lost 4 bases, J lost 5 bases, and 2 bases stayed unmatched. Germline V gives CDR1 ENHRY, CDR2 SYGVKD. The CDR3 spells CAISGTGVTEAFF. The CDR3 DNA reads TGTGCCATCAGTGGGACAGGGGTGACTGAAGCTTTCTTT.

This chain uses TRBV10-3 with TRBJ2-7; D is ambiguous. The V end lost 0 bases, the J end lost 2 bases, and 11 bases lay between the germline ends. In germline, CDR1 is ENHRY, CDR2 SYGVKD. The CDR3 runs 15 residues. The CDR3 region has the DNA TGTGCCATCAGTGAGTCCATTACACCTCCCTACGAGCAGTACTTC. The encoded protein is CAISESITPPYEQYF.

V is TRBV4-2 and J is TRBJ2-7; D tentatively reads TRBD1 or TRBD2 (5 bases each). CDR1 and CDR2 from the germline V gene are LGHNA and YNFKEQ. The V end was cut by 0 bases, the J end by 2 bases, with 14 bases between. The CDR3 is 16 residues long. The CDR3 region is CASSQEEEGLTYEQYF. The CDR3 DNA follows: TGTGCCAGCAGCCAAGAGGAAGAGGGGTTAACCTACGAGCAGTACTTC.

CDR3 loop: CASSLGLAGLGGELFF. In nucleotides, the CDR3 is TGTGCCAGCAGTCTCGGACTAGCGGGGCTCGGCGGGGAGCTGTTTTTT. The chain links TRBV27 to TRBJ2-2, with 12 bases identical to TRBD2. This CDR3 has 16 residues. Germline V CDR1 and CDR2: MNHEY, SMNVEV (reference sequence). Trimming took 5 bases from V and 7 from J; bases not matched to a gene: 8.

This clonotype was detected a few times. The chain is built from TRBV6-2 or TRBV6-3 and TRBJ1-2; D may be TRBD1 (6 bases). The CDR3 runs 14 residues. Germline V gene lookup returns CDR1 MNHEY and CDR2 SVGEGT. V lost 0 bases, J lost 7 bases, and 12 bases lay in between. The CDR3 is CASSYSSTGSGYTF. The CDR3 nucleotides are TGTGCCAGCAGTTACTCTTCCACAGGGAGTGGCTACACCTTC.

The chain links TRBV10-3 to TRBJ1-2, with D unresolved. The CDR3 sequence is 13 residues long. The V gene's germline CDR1 is ENHRY and CDR2 SYGVKD. The ends were cut back, 2 bases at V and 7 bases at J, with 11 bases in the middle. The CDR3 DNA reads TGTGCCATCAGTGAGCTAGGGAGGGTTGGCTACACCTTC. This encodes CAISELGRVGYTF.

This clonotype appeared a few times. The J gene is TRBJ2-2, the V gene TRBV5-1; weak D call: TRBD1 (6 bases). Germline values: CDR1 SGHRS, CDR2 YFSETQ. The CDR3 covers 13 residues. Trimming stripped 0 bases from V and 7 bases from J, with 7 bases between. The CDR3 loop reads CASSLGQDGELFF. The CDR3 coding sequence is TGCGCCAGCAGCTTGGGACAGGACGGGGAGCTGTTTTTT.